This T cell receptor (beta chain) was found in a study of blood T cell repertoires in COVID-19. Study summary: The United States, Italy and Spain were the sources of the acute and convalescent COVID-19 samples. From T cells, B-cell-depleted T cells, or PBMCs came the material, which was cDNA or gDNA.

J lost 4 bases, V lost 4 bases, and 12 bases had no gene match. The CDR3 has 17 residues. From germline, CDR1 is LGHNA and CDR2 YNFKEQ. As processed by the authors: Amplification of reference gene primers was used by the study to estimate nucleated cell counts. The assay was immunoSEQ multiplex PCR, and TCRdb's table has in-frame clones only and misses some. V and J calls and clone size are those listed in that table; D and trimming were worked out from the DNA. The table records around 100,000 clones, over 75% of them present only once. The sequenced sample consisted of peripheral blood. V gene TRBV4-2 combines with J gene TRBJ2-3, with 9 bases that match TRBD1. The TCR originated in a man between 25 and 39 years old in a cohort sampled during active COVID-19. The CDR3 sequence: CASSPSTGQGPPDTQYF. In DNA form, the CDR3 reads TGTGCCAGCAGCCCCAGTACAGGACAGGGGCCCCCAGATACGCAGTATTTT.